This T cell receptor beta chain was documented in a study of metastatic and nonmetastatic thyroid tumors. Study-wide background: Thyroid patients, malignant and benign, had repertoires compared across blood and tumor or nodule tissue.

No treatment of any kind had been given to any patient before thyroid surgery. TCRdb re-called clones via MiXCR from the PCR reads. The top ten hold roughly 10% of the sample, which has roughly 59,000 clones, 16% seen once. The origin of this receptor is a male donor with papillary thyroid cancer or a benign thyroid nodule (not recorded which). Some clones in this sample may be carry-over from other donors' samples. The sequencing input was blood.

CDR3 residues: CAWSVTGGYGYTF. CDR3 nucleotide sequence: TGTGCCTGGAGTGTGACAGGGGGCTATGGCTACACCTTC. V usage is TRBV30 and J usage is TRBJ1-2; TRBD1 agrees at 9 bases. CDR1 is GTSNPN, CDR2 SVGIG, per germline (reference sequence). Germline trimming cut 0 bases from V and 4 bases from J; bases unmatched to any gene: 0. There are 13 residues in the CDR3.